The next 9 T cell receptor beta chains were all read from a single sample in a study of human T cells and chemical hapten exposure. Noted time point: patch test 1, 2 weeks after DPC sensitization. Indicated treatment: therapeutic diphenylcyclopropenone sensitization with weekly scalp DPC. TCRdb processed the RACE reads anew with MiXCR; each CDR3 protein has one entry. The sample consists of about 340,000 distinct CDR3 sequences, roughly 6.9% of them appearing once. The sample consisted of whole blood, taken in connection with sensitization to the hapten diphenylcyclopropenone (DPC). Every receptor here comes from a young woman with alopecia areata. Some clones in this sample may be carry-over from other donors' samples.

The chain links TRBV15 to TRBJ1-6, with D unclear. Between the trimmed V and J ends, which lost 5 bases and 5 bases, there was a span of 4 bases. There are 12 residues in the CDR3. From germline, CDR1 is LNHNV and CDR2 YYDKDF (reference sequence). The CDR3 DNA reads TGTGCCACCAGCGGGGATAATTCACCCCTCCACTTT. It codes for CATSGDNSPLHF.

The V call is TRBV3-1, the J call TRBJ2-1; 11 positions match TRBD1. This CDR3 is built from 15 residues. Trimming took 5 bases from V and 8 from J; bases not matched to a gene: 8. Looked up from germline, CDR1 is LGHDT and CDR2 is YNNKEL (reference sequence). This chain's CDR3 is CASSTWTGGLDEQFF. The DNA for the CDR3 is TGTGCCAGCAGCACCTGGACAGGGGGCCTCGATGAGCAGTTCTTC.

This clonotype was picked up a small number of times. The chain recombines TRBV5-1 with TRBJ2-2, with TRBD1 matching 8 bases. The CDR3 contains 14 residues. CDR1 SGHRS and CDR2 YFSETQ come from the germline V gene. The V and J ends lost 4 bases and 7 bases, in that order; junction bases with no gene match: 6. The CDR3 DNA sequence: TGCGCCAGCAGCCCGGACAGGGAACACGGGGAGCTGTTTTTT. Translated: CASSPDREHGELFF.

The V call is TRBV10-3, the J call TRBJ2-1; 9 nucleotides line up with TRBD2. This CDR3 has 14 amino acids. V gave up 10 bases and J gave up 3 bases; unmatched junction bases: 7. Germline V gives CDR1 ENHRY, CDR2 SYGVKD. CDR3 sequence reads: CATSPSGVYNEQFF. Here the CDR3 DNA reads TGTGCCACCTCTCCTAGCGGGGTCTACAATGAGCAGTTCTTC.

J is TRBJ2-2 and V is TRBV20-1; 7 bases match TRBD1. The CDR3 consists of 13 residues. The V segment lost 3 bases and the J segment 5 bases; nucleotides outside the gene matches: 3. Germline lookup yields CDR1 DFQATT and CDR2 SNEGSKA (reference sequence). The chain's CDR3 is CSAREQGTGELFF. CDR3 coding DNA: TGCAGTGCTAGGGAACAGGGGACCGGGGAGCTGTTTTTT.

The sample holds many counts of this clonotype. CDR3 protein: CASSLDRDRNTIYF. The CDR3 DNA follows: TGTGCCAGCAGCCTAGACAGGGATCGAAACACCATATATTTT. The chain combines TRBV5-6 with TRBJ1-3, with 7 positions matching TRBD1. Germline CDR1 reads SGHDT; CDR2 reads YYEEEE. The CDR3 runs 14 residues. V shed 4 bases and J 5 bases; nucleotides not matched to a gene: 6.

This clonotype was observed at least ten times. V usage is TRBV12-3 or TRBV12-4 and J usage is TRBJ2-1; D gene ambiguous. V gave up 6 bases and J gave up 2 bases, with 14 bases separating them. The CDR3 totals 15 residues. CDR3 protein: CASRPLVGPYNEQFF. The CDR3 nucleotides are TGTGCCAGCAGGCCCCTAGTAGGCCCCTACAATGAGCAGTTCTTC.

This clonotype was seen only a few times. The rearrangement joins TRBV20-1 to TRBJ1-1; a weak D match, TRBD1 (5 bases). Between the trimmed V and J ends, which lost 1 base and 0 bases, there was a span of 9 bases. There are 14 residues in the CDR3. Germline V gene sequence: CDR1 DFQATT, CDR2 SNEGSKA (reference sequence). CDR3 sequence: CSARVGAMNTEAFF. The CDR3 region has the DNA TGCAGTGCTAGAGTAGGGGCCATGAACACTGAAGCTTTCTTT.

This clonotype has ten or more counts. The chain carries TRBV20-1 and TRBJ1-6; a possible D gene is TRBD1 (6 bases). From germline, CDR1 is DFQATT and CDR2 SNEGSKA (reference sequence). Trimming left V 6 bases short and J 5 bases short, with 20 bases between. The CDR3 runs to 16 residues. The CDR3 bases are TGCAGTGCAAGAAATTCACAGGGAAGAGATAATTCACCCCTCCACTTT. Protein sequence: CSARNSQGRDNSPLHF.